This T cell receptor beta chain was sequenced for a study of cytomegalovirus exposure and HLA in healthy donors (dated by TCRdb to about 2017). The study in broad terms: According to an earlier analysis of 587 of the donors, some 180 million T cells yielded 95 million to 140 million unique TCR beta sequences and 276 Gb of sequence data. Across some 400 genotyped donors of the cohort, an average of roughly 230,000 unique TCR beta nucleotide sequences per donor were sequenced, and around 20% of those sequences were non-productive. To study patterns of TCR occurrence, a later analysis re-analyzed previously published TCR beta repertoires from several hundred donors and added high-resolution HLA genotyping. The study profiled the T cell repertoires of hundreds of subjects by immunosequencing and related them to cytomegalovirus serostatus. All discovery cohort repertoires had been generated using a single sequencing platform. The later analysis used no new phenotypic data to find candidate immune exposures, relying instead on TCR beta sequences and their occurrence across donors. The number of typed donors differed by locus: about 620-640 for A, B, C, DRB1 and DQB1; 522 for DQA1; some 590 for DPA1; and about 450 for DPB1. A separate validation cohort of roughly 120 different subjects was used in addition to the roughly 620-subject first cohort. Donor age, sex, ethnicity and CMV serostatus were collected together with the repertoire data. HLA typing covered class I and class II loci at four-digit resolution. Because of strong linkage in the cohort, a few DR-DQ haplotypes were treated as single units for association and clustering. Approximately 300 gigabases of sequencing data and about 92 million unique TCR sequences made up an early release that covered roughly 670 HLA-typed donors. High-throughput TCR immunosequencing, statistical association of individual TCRs with disease status, and machine learning were combined to predict cytomegalovirus infection status. An earlier analysis of roughly 580 of the donors used high-throughput TCR beta sequencing to judge whether each TCR beta V gene segment behaved as functional or pseudogenic. The study was designed to test whether signatures of past pathogen exposure could be identified by cataloging public T cell receptors. A later genetic analysis took genome-wide SNP genotypes for about 65% of the 666 donors and used that subset as a discovery cohort. Of the 300 to 450 genotyped donors, around 81% fell in the genetic ancestry cluster associated with self-reported Caucasian donors.

The paper's findings and limits, for the study overall: The 87-base-pair reads could not distinguish some IMGT-functional V segments, including TRBV6-2 and TRBV6-3, so those segments were excluded. Specific HLA alleles were associated with about 17,000 TCR beta sequences at a false discovery rate of 0.05 in a later analysis. A later analysis found that most CMV-associated TCR beta chains appeared HLA-restricted, with HLA associations seemingly driven largely by CMV exposure. Broadly in line with IMGT annotations, most TCR beta V segments showed up in productive rearrangements about 87% or about 30% of the time in an earlier analysis of several hundred of the donors. The presence/absence analyses assumed that sequencing depth was roughly uniform across donors, and that assumption may not be true. A further reported finding was that TCR beta sequences accurately predicted the HLA-A and HLA-B alleles for most subjects in the first cohort. Because counts were too low, roughly 16 rarely observed V segments, including chromosome 9 orphons, were left out of the earlier analysis of several hundred of the donors. According to a later analysis, TCR association rates differed among HLA loci, with DRB1 alleles showing the most associated TCRs and HLA-C alleles showing the fewest. The only immune exposure information available for the cohort was CMV serostatus. According to the authors, the approach could potentially be generalized to other disease states and immunological phenotypes. The classifier was reported to diagnose cytomegalovirus status with high specificity and sensitivity in both the original and validation cohorts. V-gene and J-gene trimming of TCR beta chains was associated with a missense DCLRE1C variant in a later genetic analysis, and the association was replicated in an independent cohort. Compared with equally common non-associated chains, HLA-associated TCR beta chains in a later analysis were more clonally expanded and had lower generation probabilities. Correlated functional status among segregating V segments might reflect linkage disequilibrium, but an unknown experimental factor could not be ruled out. In this cohort, only TCR beta chains were sequenced, and detectable features were limited by the absence of alpha or paired-chain data. The study gave a list of 150 to 200 TCR beta chains associated with cytomegalovirus. When HLA alleles, especially DR and DQ, strongly co-occurred, attributing TCR associations to individual alleles was difficult. A group of highly shared sequence variants was considered likely to be a technical artifact of the sequencing pipeline. In vitro tests confirmed that a few of the cytomegalovirus-associated TCR beta chains recognize cytomegalovirus antigens. A later genetic analysis reported fewer N-insertions in productive TCRs among donors in an Asian-associated ancestry cluster than the approximately 670-donor mean. Because HLA typing was missing for some donors at each locus, association tests included only the typed subset. Most TCR sequences were observed very rarely across donors, whereas some public TCRs were present in many individuals. In a later analysis, several top co-occurrence clusters were reported to appear linked to parvovirus B19, influenza, CMV and Epstein-Barr virus.

The cohort was made up of approximately 700 healthy bone marrow donors. At the time of sampling, all cohort members were nominally healthy, though unrecorded immune exposures were likely present. The donor was CMV seronegative and was included in the group of 352 seronegative cohort members. A peripheral blood sample was collected from each donor, and TCR beta sequencing was performed on peripheral blood mononuclear cells. Genomic DNA extraction from the blood cell samples was performed with the Qiagen DNeasy Blood Extraction Kit. The library was generated by the immunoSEQ multiplex PCR assay. For the multiplex PCR, a mixture combining 60 forward primers for TCR Vbeta segments and 13 reverse primers for TCR Jbeta segments was used. A multiplex PCR assay on genomic DNA amplified the CDR3 region of rearranged TCR beta genes. The amplified TCR beta libraries were sequenced on the Illumina HiSeq System as 87-base-pair reads. The published analysis was carried out like this. Across the 670 or so repertoires, a later analysis counted about 81 million unique TCR beta chains, approximately 10 million of which were shared by at least two donors. A nearest-neighbor algorithm error-corrected the raw reads and collapsed the reads into unique sequences, merging closely related sequences to remove PCR and sequencing errors. V, D and J gene segments were assigned by aligning CDR3 sequences to IMGT reference sequences. For a sequence to be retained, a match of at least six nucleotides to both a V gene segment and a J gene segment was required. Rearrangements were classified as productive when the CDR3 lacked stop codons and remained in frame with V and J, and all other rearrangements were classified as non-productive. CDR3 was defined by IMGT convention, running from the second conserved V-encoded cysteine to the conserved J-encoded phenylalanine. The earlier analysis of a few hundred of the donors excluded any sequence lacking an unambiguous match to a single V gene segment. In an earlier analysis of approximately 590 of the donors, a V segment was called functional when productive rearrangements were above 56.7%, and segregating when the standard deviation between donors exceeded 5%. A statistical classification framework was built for diagnosing cytomegalovirus status from the catalog of TCR beta chain sequences. A later analysis assigned V and J genes by comparing TCR nucleotide sequences with IMGT/GENE-DB human TR gene sequences. The TCRdist pipeline was used in a later analysis to assign CDR3 sequences and most-parsimonious VDJ recombination scenarios. In a later analysis, each TCR beta chain was defined by its CDR3 amino acid sequence together with its V-gene family, and reads without a unique V-gene family were excluded. To address suspected cross-contamination and a sequencing artifact, a later analysis removed roughly 640 highly shared, low-generation-probability nucleotide sequences. For each public chain, a later analysis derived a clonal expansion index from normalized ranks of inferred template counts within each repertoire. A later analysis computed generation probabilities with a VDJ recombination model fitted to out-of-frame rearrangements, and checked the results against IGoR. A later analysis scored TCR-TCR, TCR-HLA and TCR-CMV co-occurrence with hypergeometric tests, applying a repertoire-size bias correction to TCR pairs. A later analysis estimated false discovery rates by permuting HLA or CMV assignments 20 times. In a later analysis, co-occurring TCRs were grouped using DBSCAN, with TCRdist sequence similarity added in when clustering inside HLA-allele-positive subsets. Co-occurrence clustering excluded repertoires with fewer than 30,000 or more than 120,000 public chains, plus five with anomalous nucleotide sharing. TCRdb took over this immuneACCESS table, retaining in-frame rearrangements with V and J assigned. Such tables are incomplete; in checked studies, under half of the missing clones stem from an unresolved V gene, and the remainder is unexplained. The V and J calls and clone size were taken over from that table, and D and trimming were inferred from the DNA. In this sample the table shows 55,000 to 65,000 clones, 65% to 90% of which occur a single time. The ten largest clones add up to around 11% of the sample.

Via the germline V gene (reference sequence), CDR1 is SEHNR and CDR2 FQNEAQ. Including cysteine and phenylalanine, the CDR3 has 18 amino acids. Of the read, only the CDR3 DNA is kept; its 54 bases are in frame from base 1. About this clone itself: The clone's antigen remains unknown. Germline and junction disagree at one end, which may indicate a read error.

This sequence was found in a female donor in good health and CMV-seronegative. The rearrangement joined TRBV7-9 to TRBJ1-2; a stretch of 8 junction bases matches TRBD1. Sequencing was done on a sample of PBMCs. The nucleotide sequence reads TGTTCCAGCAGCTTGATTGGTGGCCTGACAGGGGCTAACTATGGCTACACCTTC. The resulting protein is CSSSLIGGLTGANYGYTF. The entire variable domain, with the stretches around the CDR3 drawn from the reference TRBV7-9 and TRBJ1-2 proteins, is DTGVSQNPRHKITKRGQNVTFRCDPISEHNRLYWYRQTLGQGPEFLTYFQNEAQLEKSRLLSDRFSAERPKGSFSTLEIQRTEQGDSAMYLCSSSLIGGLTGANYGYTFGSGTRLTVV.